Below, 26 T cell receptor beta chains from the same sample are listed, as sequenced in a study of metastatic and nonmetastatic thyroid tumors. Thyroid surgery took place with no prior treatment in any patient. TCRdb re-clonotyped the PCR reads via MiXCR. Among around 42,000 clones listed, around an eighth were seen once. Sequences were obtained from blood. The receptors were sampled from a male donor with papillary thyroid cancer or a benign thyroid nodule (not recorded which). Some clones in this sample may be carry-over from other donors' samples.

Comments on this clone: A single base separates this from a much larger clone, so it may be a read error. The rearrangement uses TRBV29-1 and TRBJ2-7, with 11 bases matching TRBD1. The J segment lost 3 bases and the V segment lost 4 bases, leaving 8 bases of the junction unmatched. The germline V gene encodes CDR1 SQVTM and CDR2 ANQGSEA. The CDR3 runs 15 residues. The CDR3 nucleotides read TGCAGCGTTGGAGTCCGGGACAGGGGGTTCTACGAGCAGTACTTC. It translates to CSVGVRDRGFYEQYF.

This clone ranks as medium-sized. The rearrangement links TRBV6-1 to TRBJ2-2; D is unclear. The CDR3 is 16 amino acids. Germline V gives CDR1 MNHNS, CDR2 SASEGT. Between the trimmed V and J ends, which lost 6 bases and 2 bases, there was a span of 16 bases. The CDR3: CASSPLARANTGELFF. The DNA for the CDR3 is TGTGCCAGCAGCCCACTGGCTAGGGCCAACACCGGGGAGCTGTTTTTT.

This clone came up many times. This rearrangement joins TRBV27 to TRBJ1-5; D perhaps matches TRBD1 (6 bases). Germline V gene data show CDR1 as MNHEY and CDR2 as SMNVEV (reference sequence). The CDR3 has 14 amino acids. The ends were cut back, 0 bases at V and 6 bases at J, with 9 bases in the middle. This chain's CDR3 is CASSLSGGGQPQHF. CDR3 coding DNA: TGTGCCAGCAGTTTATCGGGGGGCGGTCAGCCCCAGCATTTT.

This clone was observed many times. The chain couples TRBV28 to TRBJ2-1, with 7 bases lining up with TRBD1. The CDR3 sequence is 11 residues long. With 3 bases clipped from V and 10 bases from J, the junction kept 0 bases outside the gene matches. The V gene's germline CDR1 is MDHEN and CDR2 SYDVKM. CDR3 sequence: CASSFRGEQFF. The CDR3 region has the DNA TGTGCCAGCAGTTTCAGGGGGGAGCAGTTCTTC.

In this sample, this clone turned up many times. The CDR3 DNA follows: TGTGCCAGCAGGCCCGGGACTTTTAACACCGGGGAGCTGTTTTTT. Translating gives CASRPGTFNTGELFF. The chain links TRBV6-1 to TRBJ2-2, with a weak D call TRBD2 (6 bases). The CDR3 spans 15 residues. CDR1 is MNHNS and CDR2 is SASEGT in the germline V gene. The germline V and J ends were trimmed by 6 bases and 2 bases, with 13 bases remaining between them.

Regarding this clone: Just one base apart from a much larger clone, this may be a read error. The chain is built from TRBV3-1 and TRBJ2-4; D unclear. The CDR3 contains 13 residues. The germline V gene encodes CDR1 LGHDT and CDR2 YNNKEL (reference sequence). The CDR3: CASRDVSKNIQHF. CDR3 coding DNA: TGTGCCAGCAGGGACGTAAGCAAAAACATTCAGCACTTC. Drawing the rest from reference TRBV3-1 and TRBJ2-4, the complete variable domain is DTAVSQTPKYLVTQMGNDKSIKCEQNLGHDTMYWYKQDSKKFLKIMFSYNNKELIINETVPNRFSPKSPDKAHLNLHINSLELGDSAVYFCASRDVSKNIQHFGAGTRLSVL.

V and J are TRBV3-1 and TRBJ1-1; a weak D match, TRBD1 (5 bases). Trimming removed 2 bases at V and 5 bases at J, with 12 bases between. The CDR3 is 14 amino acids. Germline V gene lookup returns CDR1 LGHDT and CDR2 YNNKEL (reference sequence). CDR3 nucleotide sequence: TGTGCCAGCAGCCAACCAGGGAGGGTAACTGAAGCTTTCTTT. Protein sequence: CASSQPGRVTEAFF.

Comments on this clone: A much larger clone differs by one base, so this may be a read error. Other DNA sequences from this sample encode an identical CDR3 as well. This rearrangement joins TRBV5-8 to TRBJ2-5; a possible D gene is TRBD2 (5 bases). CDR3 length equals 13 residues. V gave up 5 bases and J gave up 0 bases, with 8 bases separating them. Germline loops: CDR1 SGHTS, CDR2 YDEGEE. The CDR3 sequence: CASSGGNQETQYF. CDR3 sequence (DNA): TGTGCCAGCAGTGGAGGAAACCAAGAGACCCAGTACTTC.

This clone was counted ten times or more. The chain couples TRBV9 to TRBJ2-7; TRBD2 matches 12 bases. CDR1 is SGDLS, CDR2 YYNGEE, per germline. Unmatched junction bases numbered 6, after V lost 0 bases and J lost 5 bases. The CDR3 extends over 16 amino acids. The CDR3 DNA reads TGTGCCAGCAGCGTAGTTTTGACTAGCGGGAGTAACGAGCAGTACTTC. It encodes CASSVVLTSGSNEQYF.

This clone was detected ten times or more. The CDR3, as DNA: TGCAGTGCTAGAGAGGAAGGGCCAACAGTCACTGAAGCTTTCTTT. This codes for CSAREEGPTVTEAFF. The chain employs TRBV20-1 and TRBJ1-1; D unclear. This CDR3 contains 15 residues. Germline V gene lookup returns CDR1 DFQATT and CDR2 SNEGSKA (reference sequence). With 0 bases removed from V and 4 bases from J, the gap between germline ends came to 15 bases.

In its sample, this clone was seen many times. The V gene is TRBV5-1, the J gene TRBJ2-7, with TRBD1 identical over 9 bases. This CDR3 has 16 residues. Losses at the gene ends were 4 bases for V and 6 bases for J; bases not matched to a gene: 14. Germline CDR1 SGHRS, CDR2 YFSETQ. The CDR3 region has the DNA TGCGCCAGCAGCGACGCCTGGGACAGGGTTCCCCTCGAGCAGTACTTC. Translating it yields CASSDAWDRVPLEQYF.

This clone was seen a few times. The CDR3 here is CASSQTRTGVTEAFF. The DNA for the CDR3 is TGCGCCAGCAGCCAGACACGGACAGGGGTCACTGAAGCTTTCTTT. V and J are TRBV4-1 and TRBJ1-1, with TRBD1 matching 9 bases. The germline V gene encodes CDR1 MGHRA and CDR2 YSYEKL. This CDR3 has 15 residues. J lost 4 bases, V lost 3 bases, and 6 bases had no gene match.

There are many counts of this clone. The V call is TRBV10-3, the J call TRBJ1-3; tentatively, D is TRBD1 (6 bases). CDR3 size: 12 residues. Germline CDR1 and CDR2: ENHRY and SYGVKD. Trimming removed 9 bases at V and 6 bases at J, with 12 bases between. CDR3 DNA: TGTGCCATGGGACAAGGAACAAACACCATATATTTT. As protein: CAMGQGTNTIYF.

V is TRBV10-1 and J is TRBJ1-1; no clear D gene. CDR1 is WNHNN and CDR2 is SYGVQD in the germline V gene (reference sequence). This CDR3 has 14 residues. Trimming removed 3 bases at V and 10 bases at J, with 18 bases between. The CDR3 loop is CASSEFPDGLGAFF. CDR3 DNA: TGCGCCAGCAGTGAATTCCCAGACGGGCTCGGAGCTTTCTTT.

The gene calls are TRBV11-2 and TRBJ2-7, with TRBD2 identical over 8 bases. Germline assignment: CDR1 SGHAT and CDR2 FQNNGV. V shed 1 base and J 2 bases; nucleotides not matched to a gene: 10. The CDR3 has 17 amino acids. The CDR3 DNA sequence: TGTGCCAGCAGCTTAGTGTATAAGCGGGAGCCTCCCTACGAGCAGTACTTC. Translated, it gives CASSLVYKREPPYEQYF.

This clone was counted at least ten times. The chain joins TRBV10-3 to TRBJ1-3; weak D call: TRBD1 (6 bases). Trimming took 6 bases from V and 0 from J, leaving 12 bases between them. The CDR3 has 15 residues. Per germline, CDR1 ENHRY and CDR2 SYGVKD. This chain's CDR3 is CAISPTGPSGNTIYF. CDR3 nucleotide sequence: TGTGCCATCAGCCCCACAGGGCCCTCTGGAAACACCATATATTTT.

The sample holds many counts of this clone. This chain joins TRBV6-4 and TRBJ1-6, with a tentative D call TRBD1 (6 bases). Per germline, CDR1 MRHNA and CDR2 SNTAGT. Trimming pared 2 bases from V and 7 bases from J, leaving 6 bases between. This CDR3 region has 13 residues. CDR3 sequence: CASSDDRNSPLHF. The DNA for the CDR3 is TGTGCCAGCAGTGACGACAGGAATTCACCCCTCCACTTT.

A word on this clone: This may stem from a read error, because a much larger clone lies one nucleotide away. Other DNA sequences in the sample encode the same CDR3. The gene calls are TRBV30 and TRBJ2-7; 13 positions match TRBD2. The CDR3 has 17 residues. Germline loops: CDR1 GTSNPN, CDR2 SVGIG (reference sequence). J gave up 5 bases and V 5 bases, and 15 bases lay outside the gene matches. CDR3 in amino acids: CAWSGLAGHWEGNEQYF. The CDR3 DNA sequence: TGTGCCTGGTCGGGACTAGCGGGACATTGGGAAGGTAACGAGCAGTACTTC.

This clone showed up many times. The V gene is TRBV15, the J gene TRBJ1-2; D gene unclear. CDR1 LNHNV and CDR2 YYDKDF come from the germline V gene (reference sequence). The CDR3 extends over 14 amino acids. V lost 0 bases and J 7 bases, leaving 12 bases between the germline ends. CDR3 DNA sequence: TGTGCCACCAGCAGAGAACTATATACGGGTGGCTACACCTTC. Protein: CATSRELYTGGYTF.

This clone was observed many times. This chain joins TRBV28 and TRBJ1-3, with D possibly TRBD1 on 6 matching bases. The length of the CDR3 is 16 residues. V lost 7 bases and J lost 0, with 16 bases in between. Germline assignment: CDR1 MDHEN and CDR2 SYDVKM. In DNA form, the CDR3 reads TGTGCCAGCAATCAACAGGGACCTAACTCTGGAAACACCATATATTTT. Its protein is CASNQQGPNSGNTIYF.

This clone was counted at least ten times. This rearrangement joins TRBV4-3 to TRBJ2-7, with 10 bases fitting TRBD2. CDR1 LGHNA and CDR2 YSLEER come from the germline V gene. J was trimmed by 4 bases and V by 0 bases; bases with no gene match: 3. CDR3 length equals 15 residues. The CDR3 is CASSQDLAGVYEQYF. CDR3 bases: TGCGCCAGCAGCCAAGATCTAGCGGGAGTTTACGAGCAGTACTTC.

This clone showed up many times. The J gene is TRBJ1-5, the V gene TRBV28; D unresolved. The CDR3 is 13 residues long. V gave up 1 base and J gave up 7 bases, with 8 bases separating them. Per the germline V gene, CDR1 is MDHEN and CDR2 is SYDVKM. CDR3 nucleotide sequence: TGTGCCAGCAGTTTATCCTCAACACAGCCCCAGCATTTT. It is translated as CASSLSSTQPQHF.

This clone was counted many times. The chain recombines TRBV28 with TRBJ2-5; perhaps D is TRBD1 or TRBD2 (5 bases each). This CDR3 contains 14 residues. Per germline, CDR1 MDHEN and CDR2 SYDVKM. V lost 6 bases, J lost 2 bases, and 13 bases lay in between. The CDR3 loop reads CASSRGRTQETQYF. CDR3 coding DNA: TGTGCCAGCAGCCGGGGACGCACACAAGAGACCCAGTACTTC.

This clone came up many times. The CDR3 loop is CASSLGRQGPRSYNEQFF. The CDR3 DNA reads as TGTGCCAGCAGCTTAGGCCGACAGGGTCCTAGGTCCTACAATGAGCAGTTCTTC. V and J are TRBV7-2 and TRBJ2-1; 7 bases are shared with TRBD1. Germline V lookup: CDR1 SGHTA, CDR2 FQGNSA. The CDR3 has 18 residues. V lost 1 base and J lost 1; bases outside the gene matches: 10.

With respect to this clone: A much larger clone sits a single nucleotide away, making a read error possible. The V gene is TRBV5-6, the J gene TRBJ2-7, with TRBD1 matching 11 bases. The CDR3 contains 15 residues. The germline CDR1 and CDR2 sequences are SGHDT and YYEEEE. The chain's CDR3 is CAISPGTGGTYEQYF. In DNA, the CDR3 is TGTGCCATCAGCCCCGGGACAGGGGGAACCTACGAGCAGTACTTC.

This clone was picked up many times. The CDR3 sequence: CASSLGVWREANTDTQYF. CDR3 coding DNA: TGTGCCAGCAGTTTAGGGGTCTGGCGGGAGGCTAACACAGATACGCAGTATTTT. V and J are TRBV28 and TRBJ2-3; 8 nucleotides match TRBD2. Germline assignment: CDR1 MDHEN and CDR2 SYDVKM. Germline trimming cut 2 bases from V and 2 bases from J; bases unmatched to any gene: 12. CDR3 length: 18 amino acids. The variable domain in full, completed from reference TRBV28 and TRBJ2-3, reads DVKVTQSSRYLVKRTGEKVFLECVQDMDHENMFWYRQDPGLGLRLIYFSYDVKMKEKGDIPEGYSVSREKKERFSLILESASTNQTSMYLCASSLGVWREANTDTQYFGPGTRLTVL.